This T cell receptor (beta chain) was sequenced in a study of shared clonotypes between healthy human individuals. Study in general: Those who served as donors were a couple of women and a few men between the ages of 18 and 49.

Original processing notes: Without quality scores, immunoSEQ junctional reads could not be filtered like full-length reads. The method was immunoSEQ multiplex PCR; TCRdb's version includes in-frame clones alone and lacks a portion of them. The DNA gave D and trimming, while V, J and clone size come from that table. The sample has 2 million to 2.5 million clones; just over 90% are singletons. Trimming removed 4 bases from V and 2 bases from J, with 11 bases in between. CDR1 is MNHNS, CDR2 SASEGT, per germline. The CDR3 spans 14 residues. The chain links TRBV6-1 to TRBJ1-1; D is unclear. This sequence was found in a man aged 18 to 29 in good health. Some clones in this sample may be carry-over from other donors' samples. Material: naive CD4+ T cells from PBMCs. The subset is: CD45RA+ positively selected. CDR3 DNA: TGTGCCAGCAGTGTATTGAATGTTAACACTGAAGCTTTCTTT. Translating gives CASSVLNVNTEAFF.